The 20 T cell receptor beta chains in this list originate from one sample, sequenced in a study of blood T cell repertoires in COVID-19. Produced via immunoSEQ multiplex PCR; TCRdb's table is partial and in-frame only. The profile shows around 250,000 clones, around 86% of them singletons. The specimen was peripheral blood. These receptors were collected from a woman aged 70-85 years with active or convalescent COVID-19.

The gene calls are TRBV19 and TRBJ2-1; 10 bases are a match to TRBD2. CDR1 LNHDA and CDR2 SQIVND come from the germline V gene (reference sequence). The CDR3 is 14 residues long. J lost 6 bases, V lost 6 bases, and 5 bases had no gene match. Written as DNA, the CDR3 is TGTGCCAGTAGGCTTAGCGGGGGGCTCAATGAGCAGTTCTTC. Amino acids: CASRLSGGLNEQFF.

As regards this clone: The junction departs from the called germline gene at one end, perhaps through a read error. The CDR3 DNA reads TGTGCCAGCAGTTTATCCTCGGACAGGGGTTTTATCTTT. Encoded protein: CASSLSSDRGFIF. This rearrangement joins TRBV27 to TRBJ1-1; 9 nucleotides align to TRBD1. Germline V gives CDR1 MNHEY, CDR2 SMNVEV (reference sequence). The CDR3 totals 13 residues.

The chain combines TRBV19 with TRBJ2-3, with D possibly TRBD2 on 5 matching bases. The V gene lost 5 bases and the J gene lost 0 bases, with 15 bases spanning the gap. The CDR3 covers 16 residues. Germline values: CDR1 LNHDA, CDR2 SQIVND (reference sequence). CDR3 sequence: CASSSSSSGSTDTQYF. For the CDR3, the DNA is TGTGCCAGTAGTTCCTCTAGCTCCGGGAGCACAGATACGCAGTATTTT.

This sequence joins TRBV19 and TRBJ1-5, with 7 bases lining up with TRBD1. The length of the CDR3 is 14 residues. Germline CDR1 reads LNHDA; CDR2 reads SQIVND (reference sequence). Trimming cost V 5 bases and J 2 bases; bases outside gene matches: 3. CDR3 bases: TGTGCCAGTAGTTTCACAGGGGGCAATCAGCCCCAGCATTTT. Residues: CASSFTGGNQPQHF.

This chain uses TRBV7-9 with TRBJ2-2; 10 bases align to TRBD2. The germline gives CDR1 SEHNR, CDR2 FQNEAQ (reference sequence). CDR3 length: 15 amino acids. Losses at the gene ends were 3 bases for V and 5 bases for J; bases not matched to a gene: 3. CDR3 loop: CASSLSSGGTGELFF. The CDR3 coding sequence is TGTGCCAGCAGCTTGAGTAGCGGGGGGACCGGGGAGCTGTTTTTT.

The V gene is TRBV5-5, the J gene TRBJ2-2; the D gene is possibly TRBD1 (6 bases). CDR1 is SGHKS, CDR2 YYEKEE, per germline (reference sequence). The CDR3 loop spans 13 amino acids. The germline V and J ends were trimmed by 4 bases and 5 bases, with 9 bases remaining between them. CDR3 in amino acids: CASSLQGTGELFF. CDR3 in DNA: TGTGCCAGCAGCCTACAGGGAACCGGGGAGCTGTTTTTT. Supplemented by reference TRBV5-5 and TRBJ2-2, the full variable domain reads DAGVTQSPTHLIKTRGQQVTLRCSPISGHKSVSWYQQVLGQGPQFIFQYYEKEERGRGNFPDRFSARQFPNYSSELNVNALLLGDSALYLCASSLQGTGELFFGEGSRLTVL.

CDR3 protein: CASSHHCRDRGDSPLHF. The CDR3 bases are TGCGCCAGCAGTCATCACTGCCGGGACAGGGGAGATTCACCCCTCCACTTT. The V call is TRBV23-1, the J call TRBJ1-6; 10 nucleotides match TRBD1. TRBV23-1 is flagged as an ORF with uncertain function. After removal of 3 bases from V and 8 bases from J, the junction contained 10 bases not matched to a gene. The CDR3 has 17 amino acids.

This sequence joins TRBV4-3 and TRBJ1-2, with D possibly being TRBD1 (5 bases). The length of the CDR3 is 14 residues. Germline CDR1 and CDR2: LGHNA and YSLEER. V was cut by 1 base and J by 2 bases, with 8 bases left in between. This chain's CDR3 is CASSQGGVNYGYTF. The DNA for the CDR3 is TGCGCCAGCAGCCAAGGGGGGGTCAACTATGGCTACACCTTC.

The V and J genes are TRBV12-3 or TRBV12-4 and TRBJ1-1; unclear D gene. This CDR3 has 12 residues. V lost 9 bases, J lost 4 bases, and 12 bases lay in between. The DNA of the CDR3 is TGTGCCAGTTTTCAGTTATTCACTGAAGCTTTCTTT. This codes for CASFQLFTEAFF.

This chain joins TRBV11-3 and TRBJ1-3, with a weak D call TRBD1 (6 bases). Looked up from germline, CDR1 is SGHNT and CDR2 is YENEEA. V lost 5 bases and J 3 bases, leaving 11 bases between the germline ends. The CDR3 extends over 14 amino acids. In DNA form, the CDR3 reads TGTGCCAGCAGCCTTACAGGGATTGGAAACACCATATATTTT. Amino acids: CASSLTGIGNTIYF.

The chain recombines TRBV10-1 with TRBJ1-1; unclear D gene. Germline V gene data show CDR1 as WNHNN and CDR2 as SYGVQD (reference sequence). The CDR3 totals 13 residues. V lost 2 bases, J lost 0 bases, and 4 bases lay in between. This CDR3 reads CASSEGLNTEAFF. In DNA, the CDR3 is TGCGCCAGCAGTGAGGGCTTGAACACTGAAGCTTTCTTT.

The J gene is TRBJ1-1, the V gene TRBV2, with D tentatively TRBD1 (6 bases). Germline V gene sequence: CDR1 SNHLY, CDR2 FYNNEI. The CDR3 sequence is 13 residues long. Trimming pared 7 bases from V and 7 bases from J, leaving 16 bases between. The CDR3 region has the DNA TGTGCCAGCAATTCGGACAGAAAGTATGAAGCTTTCTTT. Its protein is CASNSDRKYEAFF.

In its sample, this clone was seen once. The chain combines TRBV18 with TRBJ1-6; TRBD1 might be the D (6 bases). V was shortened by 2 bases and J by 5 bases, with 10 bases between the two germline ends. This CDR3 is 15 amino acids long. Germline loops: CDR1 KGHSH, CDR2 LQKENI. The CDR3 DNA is TGTGCCAGCTCACCATATGACAGGCATAATTCACCCCTCCACTTT. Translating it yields CASSPYDRHNSPLHF.

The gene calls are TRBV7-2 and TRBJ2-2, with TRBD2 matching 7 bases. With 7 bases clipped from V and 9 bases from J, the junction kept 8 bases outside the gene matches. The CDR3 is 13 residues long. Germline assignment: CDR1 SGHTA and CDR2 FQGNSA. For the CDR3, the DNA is TGTGCCAGCAATTGGGCGGGGGTTCGGGAGCTGTTTTTT. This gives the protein CASNWAGVRELFF.

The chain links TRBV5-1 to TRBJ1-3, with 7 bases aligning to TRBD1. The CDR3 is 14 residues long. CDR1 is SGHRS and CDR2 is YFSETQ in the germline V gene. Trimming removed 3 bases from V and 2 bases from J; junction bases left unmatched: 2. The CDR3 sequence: CASSSGQAGNTIYF. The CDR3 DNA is TGCGCCAGCAGCTCTGGACAGGCTGGAAACACCATATATTTT.

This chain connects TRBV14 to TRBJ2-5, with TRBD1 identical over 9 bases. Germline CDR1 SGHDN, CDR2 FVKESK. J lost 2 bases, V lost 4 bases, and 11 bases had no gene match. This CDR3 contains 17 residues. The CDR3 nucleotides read TGTGCCAGCAGCCCGGGACAGGGCTATGGATGGCAAGAGACCCAGTACTTC. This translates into CASSPGQGYGWQETQYF.

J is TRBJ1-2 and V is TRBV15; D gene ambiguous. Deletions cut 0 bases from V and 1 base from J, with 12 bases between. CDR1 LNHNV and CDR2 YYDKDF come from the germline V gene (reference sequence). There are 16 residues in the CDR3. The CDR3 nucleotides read TGTGCCACCAGCAGAGATCTGATGACGGGTAACTATGGCTACACCTTC. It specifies CATSRDLMTGNYGYTF.

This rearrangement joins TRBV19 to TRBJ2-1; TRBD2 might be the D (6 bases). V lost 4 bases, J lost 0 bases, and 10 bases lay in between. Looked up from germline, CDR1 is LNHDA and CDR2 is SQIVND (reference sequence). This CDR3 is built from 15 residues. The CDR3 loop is CASSSPGGSYNEQFF. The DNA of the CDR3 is TGTGCCAGTAGTAGCCCCGGGGGCTCCTACAATGAGCAGTTCTTC.

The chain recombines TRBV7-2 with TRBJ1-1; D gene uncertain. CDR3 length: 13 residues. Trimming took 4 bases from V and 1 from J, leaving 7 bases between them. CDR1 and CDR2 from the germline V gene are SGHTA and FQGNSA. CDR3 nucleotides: TGTGCCAGCAGCTCACAACGGAACACTGAAGCTTTCTTT. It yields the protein CASSSQRNTEAFF. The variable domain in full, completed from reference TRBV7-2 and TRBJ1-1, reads GAGVSQSPSNKVTEKGKDVELRCDPISGHTALYWYRQSLGQGLEFLIYFQGNSAPDKSGLPSDRFSAERTGGSVSTLTIQRTQQEDSAVYLCASSSQRNTEAFFGQGTRLTVV.

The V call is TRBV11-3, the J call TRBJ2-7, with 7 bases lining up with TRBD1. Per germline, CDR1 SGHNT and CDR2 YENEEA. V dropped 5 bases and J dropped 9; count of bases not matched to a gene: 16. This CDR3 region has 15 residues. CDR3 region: CASSLQGSGTTRQYF. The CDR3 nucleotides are TGTGCCAGCAGCCTACAGGGGAGCGGAACTACGAGGCAGTACTTC.